Given below is one T cell receptor (beta chain) in context. As yet, its antigen is unknown. The sample is drawn from a study of cytomegalovirus exposure and HLA in healthy donors. Study in general: Early released data had around 79 million unique TCRs, all coming from HLA-typed donors.

The CDR3 totals 16 residues. With 1 base clipped from V and 6 bases from J, the junction kept 8 bases outside the gene matches. The germline gives CDR1 SGHRS, CDR2 YFSETQ. PCR employed 60 Vbeta and 13 Jbeta primers. Generated by immunoSEQ multiplex PCR, the TCRdb table keeps only in-frame clones and is missing some. This repertoire shows under 200,000 clones, roughly 74% found once; its top ten account for 4% to 5.5%. Findings of the study overall: Reported findings show TCR beta sequences accurately forecast HLA-A and HLA-B alleles in most subjects. One cluster of highly shared sequence variants probably arose as a sequencing artifact.

V usage is TRBV5-1 and J usage is TRBJ2-1, with TRBD2 identical over 9 bases. The receptor's source is a male donor in good health and CMV-seronegative. Sequencing was carried out using PBMCs. The DNA of the CDR3 is TGCGCCAGCAGCTTGCTGGGCGGGGGGGCCGTCAATGAGCAGTTCTTC. It yields the protein CASSLLGGGAVNEQFF. Looking up the rest from reference TRBV5-1 and TRBJ2-1 gives the full variable domain: KAGVTQTPRYLIKTRGQQVTLSCSPISGHRSVSWYQQTPGQGLQFLFEYFSETQRNKGNFPGRFSGRQFSNSRSEMNVSTLELGDSALYLCASSLLGGGAVNEQFFGPGTRLTVL.